This T cell receptor (beta chain) was sequenced for a study of patients and donors after allogeneic stem cell transplantation (dated by TCRdb to the early 2020s). The library was prepared using RT-PCR. TCRdb names NextSeq 550 as the instrument used. TCRdb trimmed the raw reads at Q25, called clones with MiXCR and kept productive beta chains. A single entry per CDR3 protein holds the most common genes and DNA from its merged rows. In all, the sample holds 920,000 or so distinct CDR3 sequences, and around 17% of those were seen once. In total, the top ten clones hold about 6% of the sample. This clonotype was found a few times. Its antigen remains unidentified. Base-call qualities are not available, and no considerably larger clone is one nucleotide away. Measured from the cysteine to the phenylalanine, the CDR3 is 14 residues long. Kept here is only the CDR3 DNA, which spans 42 bases and is read in frame from base 1. The junction carries 17 bases between V and J, which are trimmed by 10 bases and 4 bases respectively. The germline V gene specifies KGHDR as CDR1 and SFDVKD as CDR2.

The clonotype originates from a human donor who was either an allogeneic HSCT recipient or a stem cell or donor lymphocyte infusion donor (not recorded which). It is not recorded whose cells these are; they may come from a transplant donor. The chain is made from TRBV24-1 and TRBJ2-3, and possibly TRBD2, on 7 matching bases. The source material was blood, either unsorted or a sorted T cell fraction (not recorded which). The CDR3 reads as follows: CATRPGGAPDTQYF. In nucleotides, the sequence is TGTGCCACAAGGCCGGGGGGCGCCCCAGATACGCAGTATTTT.